A single sample gave rise to the 29 T cell receptor beta chains below, sequenced in a study of blood T cell repertoires in COVID-19. The assay was immunoSEQ multiplex PCR, and TCRdb's table has in-frame clones only and misses some. Of about 150,000 clones in the sample, around 85% were seen once. Sequencing was performed on peripheral blood. The receptors originated from a woman aged 40-49 years with active or convalescent COVID-19.

The rearrangement joins TRBV28 to TRBJ2-7, with D unresolved. V lost 6 bases, J lost 4 bases, and 7 bases lay in between. Germline V gene sequence: CDR1 MDHEN, CDR2 SYDVKM. The CDR3 extends over 11 amino acids. This CDR3 is CASSLQYEQYF. CDR3 nucleotides: TGTGCCAGCAGCCTACAGTACGAGCAGTACTTC.

The chain carries TRBV5-1 and TRBJ2-2, with TRBD1 matching over 10 bases. The CDR3 is made up of 16 amino acids. V gave up 2 bases and J gave up 5 bases; unmatched junction bases: 6. CDR1 and CDR2 from the germline V gene are SGHRS and YFSETQ. The CDR3: CASSFGGQGRTGELFF. Written as DNA, the CDR3 is TGCGCCAGCAGCTTTGGGGGACAGGGGAGAACCGGGGAGCTGTTTTTT.

The chain combines TRBV2 with TRBJ2-7; D not certain. Deletions cut 3 bases from V and 5 bases from J, with 11 bases between. CDR1 and CDR2 from the germline V gene are SNHLY and FYNNEI. CDR3 size: 13 residues. CDR3 region: CASSEPFSNEQYF. CDR3 in DNA: TGTGCCAGCAGTGAGCCCTTTAGCAACGAGCAGTACTTC.

This chain links TRBV6-5 with TRBJ2-5, with D possibly TRBD2 on 6 matching bases. The CDR3 extends over 16 amino acids. Trimming stripped 2 bases from V and 5 bases from J, with 18 bases between. Germline lookup yields CDR1 MNHEY and CDR2 SVGAGI. The CDR3 sequence: CASSYPGRGGGETQYF. In DNA form, the CDR3 reads TGTGCCAGCAGTTACCCCGGACGGGGTGGGGGGGAGACCCAGTACTTC.

The rearrangement uses TRBV12-3 or TRBV12-4 and TRBJ2-5; D might be TRBD1 (5 bases). This CDR3 comprises 13 residues. V lost 1 base and J 6 bases, leaving 9 bases between the germline ends. Here the CDR3 DNA reads TGTGCCAGCAGTTTAGGGGGCAGGCAGACCCAGTACTTC. It translates to CASSLGGRQTQYF.

The rearrangement uses TRBV5-4 and TRBJ2-6; D possibly corresponds to TRBD2 (5 bases). V shed 2 bases and J shed 2 bases, with 8 bases lying between them. CDR3 size: 15 residues. CDR1 and CDR2 (germline): SGHNT, YYREEE (reference sequence). The CDR3 region is CASSFAGAGANVLTF. CDR3 in DNA: TGTGCCAGCAGCTTTGCCGGGGCTGGGGCCAACGTCCTGACTTTC.

The chain couples TRBV5-5 to TRBJ2-3, with 9 bases matching TRBD1. Germline CDR1 is SGHKS and CDR2 is YYEKEE (reference sequence). This CDR3 contains 18 residues. J lost 3 bases, V lost 0 bases, and 11 bases had no gene match. The CDR3 region is CASSLVLRGQGVTDTQYF. CDR3 DNA: TGTGCCAGCAGCTTGGTATTAAGGGGACAGGGAGTGACAGATACGCAGTATTTT.

V is TRBV6-5 and J is TRBJ2-3, with 8 bases matching TRBD1. J gave up 3 bases and V 4 bases, and 9 bases lay outside the gene matches. Germline V CDR1 and CDR2: MNHEY, SVGAGI. The CDR3 runs to 16 residues. CDR3 nucleotides: TGTGCCAGCAGTTGGGCAGGGGGCGCGAGGACAGATACGCAGTATTTT. This sequence encodes CASSWAGGARTDTQYF.

The genes are TRBV4-1 and TRBJ2-5; 7 nucleotides match TRBD1. V shed 2 bases and J 5 bases; nucleotides not matched to a gene: 8. The CDR3 spans 15 residues. CDR1 and CDR2 from the germline V gene are MGHRA and YSYEKL. CDR3 nucleotide sequence: TGCGCCAGCAGCCAACCCGGCAGGGGGTCCGAGACCCAGTACTTC. This codes for CASSQPGRGSETQYF.

The CDR3 here is CASSISAGVGNQPQHF. In DNA form, the CDR3 reads TGTGCCAGTAGTATATCAGCAGGGGTGGGCAATCAGCCCCAGCATTTT. V and J are TRBV19 and TRBJ1-5, with D possibly matching TRBD1 (6 bases). Germline V lookup: CDR1 LNHDA, CDR2 SQIVND (reference sequence). V lost 2 bases and J 2 bases, leaving 13 bases between the germline ends. CDR3 length equals 16 residues.

The V and J genes are TRBV6-5 and TRBJ1-1; TRBD1 matches 7 bases. This CDR3 spans 16 amino acids. V shed 2 bases, J shed 4 bases, and the junction held 10 bases outside the gene matches. Germline loops: CDR1 MNHEY, CDR2 SVGAGI. CDR3 in amino acids: CASSYRMTEGATEAFF. CDR3 DNA sequence: TGTGCCAGCAGTTACCGAATGACAGAGGGGGCCACTGAAGCTTTCTTT.

This rearrangement joins TRBV25-1 to TRBJ2-4; 7 positions match TRBD1. The J segment lost 0 bases and the V segment lost 5 bases, leaving 4 bases of the junction unmatched. The CDR3 runs to 15 residues. Germline V gives CDR1 MGHDK, CDR2 SYGVNS. The CDR3 DNA sequence: TGTGCCAGCAGTCCTACAGGGGAAGCCAAAAACATTCAGTACTTC. Its protein is CASSPTGEAKNIQYF.

The chain couples TRBV6-5 to TRBJ1-5; a weak D match, TRBD1 (6 bases). CDR3 length: 12 residues. Trimming removed 5 bases at V and 6 bases at J, with 8 bases between. Germline CDR1 is MNHEY and CDR2 is SVGAGI. CDR3 protein: CASSPRGQPQHF. CDR3 bases: TGTGCCAGCAGTCCCAGGGGTCAGCCCCAGCATTTT.

The chain has TRBV2 and TRBJ1-2, with 11 bases identical to TRBD1. This CDR3 contains 17 residues. Germline assignment: CDR1 SNHLY and CDR2 FYNNEI. The V gene end was trimmed by 4 bases and the J gene end by 2 bases; junction bases not matched to a gene: 9. The CDR3 region is CASSAGRTGGLNYGYTF. The CDR3 DNA follows: TGTGCCAGCAGTGCCGGGCGGACAGGGGGCCTGAACTATGGCTACACCTTC.

The CDR3 sequence: CASSFPRRVTEAFF. The DNA for the CDR3 is TGTGCCAGCAGTTTCCCCCGGAGGGTGACGGAAGCTTTCTTT. This chain uses TRBV28 with TRBJ1-1, with unresolved D. The CDR3 runs 14 residues. CDR1 MDHEN and CDR2 SYDVKM come from the germline V gene. The ends were cut back, 3 bases at V and 8 bases at J, with 16 bases in the middle.

V is TRBV9 and J is TRBJ2-3; D remains ambiguous. The V end lost 4 bases, the J end lost 2 bases, and 17 bases lay between the germline ends. The germline V gene encodes CDR1 SGDLS and CDR2 YYNGEE. CDR3 length: 16 residues. This CDR3 is CASSYSVGSSTDTQYF. The CDR3 coding sequence is TGTGCCAGCAGCTACAGTGTGGGTTCCTCCACAGATACGCAGTATTTT.

The rearrangement links TRBV19 to TRBJ1-6; 7 nucleotides match TRBD1. This CDR3 comprises 14 residues. V lost 5 bases to trimming and J lost 6 bases; unmatched junction nucleotides: 4. Germline CDR1 is LNHDA and CDR2 is SQIVND (reference sequence). This CDR3 reads CASSVQGTNSPLHF. For the CDR3, the DNA is TGTGCCAGTAGTGTACAGGGGACTAATTCACCCCTCCACTTT.

This clone was counted a few times. The chain couples TRBV29-1 to TRBJ1-2; maybe TRBD1 (5 bases). The CDR3 is 12 amino acids. Germline V gives CDR1 SQVTM, CDR2 ANQGSEA. V lost 4 bases, J lost 5 bases, and 11 bases lay in between. CDR3 DNA sequence: TGCAGCGTTGCGCAGGGAGGATATGGCTACACCTTC. Its protein is CSVAQGGYGYTF. The full variable domain, with the rest looked up from reference TRBV29-1 and TRBJ1-2, is SAVISQKPSRDICQRGTSLTIQCQVDSQVTMMFWYRQQPGQSLTLIATANQGSEATYESGFVIDKFPISRPNLTFSTLTVSNMSPEDSSIYLCSVAQGGYGYTFGSGTRLTVV.

This chain joins TRBV27 and TRBJ2-1; TRBD2 is a possible D gene (6 bases). The V end lost 2 bases, the J end lost 10 bases, and 15 bases lay between the germline ends. Per germline, CDR1 MNHEY and CDR2 SMNVEV (reference sequence). The CDR3 totals 14 residues. The CDR3: CASSLGPGGREQFF. CDR3 nucleotide sequence: TGTGCCAGCAGTTTAGGGCCCGGGGGAAGGGAGCAGTTCTTC.

The V gene is TRBV30, the J gene TRBJ2-1; 12 nucleotides line up with TRBD2. Germline CDR1 GTSNPN, CDR2 SVGIG (reference sequence). Trimming took 1 base from V and 4 from J; bases not matched to a gene: 8. CDR3 length: 17 residues. The CDR3 DNA follows: TGTGCCTGGAGTGCAGCAAGGACTAGCGGGACATACAATGAGCAGTTCTTC. Residues: CAWSAARTSGTYNEQFF.

The V call is TRBV5-1, the J call TRBJ1-6, with TRBD1 identical over 7 bases. CDR1 and CDR2 from the germline V gene are SGHRS and YFSETQ. This CDR3 spans 16 amino acids. J was trimmed by 6 bases and V by 2 bases; bases with no gene match: 8. DNA for the CDR3: TGCGCCAGCAGCTTACTCGACAGGGCGAGTAATTCACCCCTCCACTTT. Its protein is CASSLLDRASNSPLHF.

Only a few counts were recorded for this clone. V is TRBV5-5 and J is TRBJ2-3; TRBD2 might be the D (5 bases). This CDR3 has 13 residues. The germline CDR1 and CDR2 sequences are SGHKS and YYEKEE (reference sequence). Trimming took off 4 bases at V and 5 bases at J, with 11 bases between the two ends. The CDR3 sequence is CASSLPGKDTQYF. In DNA form, the CDR3 reads TGTGCCAGCAGCCTGCCGGGGAAAGATACGCAGTATTTT.

This clone was counted between two and nine times. The chain carries TRBV18 and TRBJ2-3; 10 nucleotides line up with TRBD1. The germline gives CDR1 KGHSH, CDR2 LQKENI. This CDR3 region has 16 residues. J lost 2 bases, V lost 5 bases, and 7 bases had no gene match. The CDR3 coding sequence is TGTGCCAGCTCAAACTCGGGACAGGGGTTCACAGATACGCAGTATTTT. Residues: CASSNSGQGFTDTQYF.

In this sample, this clone turned up once. This chain connects TRBV6-2 or TRBV6-3 to TRBJ2-3, with TRBD1 matching over 7 bases. The V segment lost 2 bases and the J segment 2 bases; nucleotides outside the gene matches: 10. This CDR3 contains 17 residues. Germline V gene data show CDR1 as MNHEY and CDR2 as SVGEGT. CDR3 in amino acids: CASSYILRTGSTDTQYF. The CDR3 DNA sequence: TGTGCCAGCAGTTACATTCTCAGGACAGGATCCACAGATACGCAGTATTTT.

This chain links TRBV28 with TRBJ1-5; 7 nucleotides line up with TRBD1. The J segment lost 6 bases and the V segment lost 4 bases, leaving 9 bases of the junction unmatched. Germline values: CDR1 MDHEN, CDR2 SYDVKM. CDR3 length: 15 amino acids. Here the CDR3 DNA reads TGTGCCAGCAGTTACGGGACAGCCTGGGGTCAGCCCCAGCATTTT. Its translation is CASSYGTAWGQPQHF.

This rearrangement joins TRBV6-5 to TRBJ2-7, with TRBD1 identical over 9 bases. CDR3 length equals 14 residues. The trim removed 8 bases at V and 2 bases at J, leaving 7 bases unmatched. In germline, CDR1 is MNHEY, CDR2 SVGAGI. The CDR3 bases are TGTGCCAGCTGGAGACAGGGGGGCACCTACGAGCAGTACTTC. This encodes CASWRQGGTYEQYF.

The chain links TRBV7-9 to TRBJ2-7; D may be TRBD1 (5 bases). Germline V gives CDR1 SEHNR, CDR2 FQNEAQ (reference sequence). Trimming shortened V by 1 base and J by 9 bases, and 16 bases separated the two germline ends. The CDR3 consists of 14 residues. The CDR3 DNA is TGTGCCAGCAGCTTAGTGCAAGCAGGGCGCGGGCAGTACTTC. It encodes CASSLVQAGRGQYF. The variable domain in full, completed from reference TRBV7-9 and TRBJ2-7, reads DTGVSQNPRHKITKRGQNVTFRCDPISEHNRLYWYRQTLGQGPEFLTYFQNEAQLEKSRLLSDRFSAERPKGSFSTLEIQRTEQGDSAMYLCASSLVQAGRGQYFGPGTRLTVT.

This clone was observed a handful of times. The chain is built from TRBV6-1 and TRBJ1-1; D is unclear. Germline-derived CDR1 and CDR2 are MNHNS and SASEGT. This CDR3 has 15 residues. V lost 3 bases, J lost 1 base, and 12 bases lay in between. The DNA for the CDR3 is TGTGCCAGCAGTGAGGACGGGGTGGGGAACACTGAAGCTTTCTTT. Its protein is CASSEDGVGNTEAFF.

The V gene is TRBV12-3 or TRBV12-4, the J gene TRBJ1-5; maybe TRBD1 (6 bases). The CDR3 totals 13 residues. The ends were cut back, 5 bases at V and 9 bases at J, with 14 bases in the middle. The CDR3 spells CASSQGSGSPQHF. CDR3 nucleotides: TGTGCCAGCAGTCAGGGGTCGGGGTCGCCCCAGCATTTT.